This T cell receptor beta chain was found in a study of CD8 T cells in Susac syndrome (dated by TCRdb to between 2017 and 2020). Concerning the study at large: Among the Susac syndrome patients who were sequenced, clinically active disease was present in about 6 and clinical remission was observed in roughly eight. The study compared CD8+ T cell repertoire clonality among 12 healthy donors, around 14 Susac syndrome patients and roughly 16 multiple sclerosis patients. At blood withdrawal, Susac syndrome patients were either therapy-naive, taking corticosteroids (in some cases with IVIg as well), or taking IVIg alone. Repertoire sequencing was used to test whether CD8+ T cell activation and differentiation in Susac syndrome was antigen driven. General study outcomes and caveats: The number of individuals in the TCR sequencing and HLA analysis was acknowledged as relatively small. Looking at Susac-specific public clones, the researchers identified 15 to 20 in the total CD8+ repertoire and roughly five in the CD8+ TEMRA repertoire. CD8+ repertoires in Susac syndrome showed clonal expansion, which was highest in CD8+ TEMRA cells and was greater in clinically active patients than in remitting patients.

The germline ends are 13 bases apart after V is trimmed by 4 bases and J by 4 bases. CDR1 and CDR2, per the germline V gene (reference sequence), are GTSNPN and SVGIG. The CDR3 spans 13 residues, from the cysteine through the phenylalanine. Of all the DNA, just the CDR3 is kept, 39 bases in frame from base 1. A note on this clonotype: It lacks a known antigen. No quality values exist for individual bases; no much larger clone is one base distant.

High-throughput TCR beta sequencing profiled peripheral blood CD8+ and CD4+ T cells from healthy donors, Susac syndrome patients and multiple sclerosis patients. The Susac syndrome patients fulfilled recently defined diagnostic criteria for definite or probable disease. Bulk CD8+ and CD4+ T cells were purified by magnetic negative isolation, whereas CD8+ TEMRA cells were enriched by FACS. Blood was drawn into EDTA tubes, processed within 24 hours, and PBMCs were isolated by density gradient centrifugation. PBMCs destined for TCR sequencing were cryopreserved in liquid nitrogen and later thawed in a 37 °C water bath. The sorted or isolated CD4+, CD8+ and CD8+ TEMRA cells reached a purity of at least 90%. RNA was extracted using the RNeasy kit, and roughly 0.5 to 1 microgram was reverse transcribed with random hexamers. The immunoSEQ multiplex PCR assay, covering 54 Vbeta and 13 Jbeta segments, was used to amplify TCR beta CDR3 regions. To correct PCR amplification bias, a synthetic template baseline was used for both primer optimization and computational correction. The study's own analysis went as follows. Only productive sequences were kept, with reads annotated to V, D and J genes according to IMGT and analyzed in immunoSEQ Analyzer. Clonality was computed as one minus Shannon entropy normalized by log2 of the number of productive unique sequences. Public and private clones were assessed among the 100 most prevalent clones of each patient and control. Susac-specific clones were defined as absent from healthy and MS cohorts, around 970 published viral clones and other ImmuneACCESS disease sequences. The public reads were run again by TCRdb, first through fastp at Q25 and then through MiXCR, and only productive beta chains were kept. A single entry per CDR3 protein holds the most common genes and DNA from its merged rows. The V and J calls and clone size come from TCRdb's table, not from the authors' own analysis. In this sample the table shows about 90,000 distinct CDR3 sequences, 96% of which occur a single time. Approximately 0.57% of the sample is in the top ten clones.

The material sequenced was CD8+ T cells from PBMCs. The rearrangement combines TRBV30 with TRBJ2-5, with the D gene too uncertain to name. The receptor comes from a human donor with Susac syndrome. The CDR3 has the sequence CAWKMNSLETQYF. The bases are TGTGCCTGGAAAATGAACAGCCTAGAGACCCAGTACTTC.